This T cell receptor (beta chain) is from a study of CD8+ T cells in alopecia areata. The wider study: Tofacitinib was given for 6 to 18 months, then stopped for 6 months. Study-wide points: There were also resident alphabeta T cells of normal skin sequenced in scalp samples. Tofacitinib delivered significant drops in scalp clonality and in expanded CD8+ clones among the top 100.

Treatment defined: oral pan-JAK inhibitor, 5-10 mg twice daily. Isolated RNA was reverse transcribed into cDNA used as the sequencing template. Here immunoSEQ multiplex PCR was the method, and the copy in TCRdb shows in-frame clones only, minus some. The data show around 200,000 clones, 64% seen once. Germline assignment: CDR1 SEHNR and CDR2 FQNEAQ (reference sequence). V lost 3 bases to trimming and J lost 6 bases, with 12 bases between them. There are 14 residues in the CDR3. Comments on this clone: The antigen is undetermined.

The origin of this receptor is a human donor with alopecia areata. This material consisted of CD4+ T cells sorted from blood, taken at week 4, from a patient treated with tofacitinib. V gene TRBV7-9 combines with J gene TRBJ2-1; D ambiguous. DNA of the CDR3: TGTGCCAGCAGCTTGAGTACTTCCGTCAATGAGCAGTTCTTC. As protein: CASSLSTSVNEQFF. Full variable domain (rest looked up from reference TRBV7-9 and TRBJ2-1): DTGVSQNPRHKITKRGQNVTFRCDPISEHNRLYWYRQTLGQGPEFLTYFQNEAQLEKSRLLSDRFSAERPKGSFSTLEIQRTEQGDSAMYLCASSLSTSVNEQFFGPGTRLTVL.